The 10 T cell receptor beta chains given below trace back to one sample, sequenced in a study of blood T cells in healthy people across ages. Then a second PCR, running about 6 to 12 cycles, was carried out with a sample-barcoded 5' primer and a J-beta primer mix. TCRdb processed the 5' RACE reads anew with MiXCR; each CDR3 protein has one entry. Among roughly 1,700,000 distinct CDR3 sequences, 28% were seen once, and the ten largest hold roughly 8.2%. The sequenced sample consisted of blood. These receptors were collected from a woman aged 30 to 39 in good health.

The J gene is TRBJ2-7, the V gene TRBV6-1; D tentatively reads TRBD1 or TRBD2 (5 bases each). Germline V gene sequence: CDR1 MNHNS, CDR2 SASEGT. CDR3 length equals 14 residues. Deletions cut 3 bases from V and 5 bases from J, with 14 bases between. The CDR3 protein is CASSDGPGTDEQYF. The DNA of the CDR3 is TGTGCCAGCAGTGACGGACCCGGGACGGACGAGCAGTACTTC.

The chain joins TRBV20-1 to TRBJ2-7; the D gene is possibly TRBD1 (6 bases). CDR1 DFQATT and CDR2 SNEGSKA come from the germline V gene (reference sequence). Trimming removed 1 base at V and 3 bases at J, with 13 bases between. The CDR3 runs 14 residues. The CDR3 DNA reads TGCAGTGCTAGAGGGGGGACAAGTTTCTACGAGCAGTACTTC. Amino acids: CSARGGTSFYEQYF.

This clonotype was detected only a few times. V gene TRBV7-2 combines with J gene TRBJ2-7; TRBD1 matches 9 bases. The CDR3 consists of 16 residues. Germline CDR1 reads SGHTA; CDR2 reads FQGNSA. The trim removed 2 bases at V and 2 bases at J, leaving 7 bases unmatched. The CDR3 sequence is CASSLFGTGLTYEQYF. As DNA, the CDR3 is TGTGCCAGCAGCTTATTCGGGACAGGGCTTACCTACGAGCAGTACTTC.

On this clonotype: A read error may be the cause here, since a much bigger clone is one base away. This rearrangement joins TRBV20-1 to TRBJ2-1; D possibly matches TRBD1 or TRBD2 (5 bases each). The CDR3 has 14 residues. With 1 base removed from V and 7 bases from J, the gap between germline ends came to 14 bases. Germline-derived CDR1 and CDR2 are DFQATT and SNEGSKA (reference sequence). Written as DNA, the CDR3 is TGCAGTGCTAGAGGGGACGACTCCCGGAATGAGCAGTTCTTC. Amino acid sequence: CSARGDDSRNEQFF.

V and J are TRBV4-3 and TRBJ2-7; D unresolved. Germline-derived CDR1 and CDR2 are LGHNA and YSLEER. V lost 0 bases and J lost 3, with 6 bases in between. The CDR3 spans 13 residues. This CDR3 is CASSQDFDYEQYF. DNA of the CDR3: TGCGCCAGCAGCCAAGACTTTGACTACGAGCAGTACTTC.

This clonotype was found a few times. V and J are TRBV7-8 and TRBJ2-7; D perhaps matches TRBD2 (6 bases). In germline, CDR1 is SGHVS, CDR2 FQNEAQ. Trimming cost V 1 base and J 1 base, with 17 bases left between them. The CDR3 covers 17 residues. The CDR3 loop is CASSLVYGEDASYEQYF. CDR3 in DNA: TGTGCCAGCAGCTTAGTTTATGGGGAGGACGCGTCCTACGAGCAGTACTTC. The full variable domain, its missing parts supplied by reference TRBV7-8 and TRBJ2-7, is GAGVSQSPRYKVAKRGQDVALRCDPISGHVSLFWYQQALGQGPEFLTYFQNEAQLDKSGLPSDRFFAERPEGSVSTLKIQRTQQEDSAVYLCASSLVYGEDASYEQYFGPGTRLTVT.

The chain joins TRBV27 to TRBJ2-2, with 7 bases fitting TRBD2. Germline CDR1 reads MNHEY; CDR2 reads SMNVEV (reference sequence). V trimming: 1 base; J trimming: 2 bases; junction bases outside the gene matches: 13. CDR3 length equals 19 residues. Here the CDR3 reads CASSLLGYGLAENTGELFF. The CDR3 DNA follows: TGTGCCAGCAGTTTATTAGGGTATGGTCTAGCGGAAAACACCGGGGAGCTGTTTTTT.

This CDR3 is CSANNPGLAGGGDTQYF. The CDR3 region has the DNA TGCAGTGCAAACAATCCGGGACTAGCGGGGGGCGGGGATACGCAGTATTTT. The rearrangement uses TRBV20-1 and TRBJ2-3, with 15 bases matching TRBD2. The V gene's germline CDR1 is DFQATT and CDR2 SNEGSKA (reference sequence). The CDR3 sequence is 17 residues long. V lost 6 bases, J lost 6 bases, and 13 bases stayed unmatched.

This clonotype showed up just a few times. The chain has TRBV7-6 and TRBJ2-1; 8 bases map to TRBD2. Germline CDR1 reads SGHVS; CDR2 reads FNYEAQ. The ends lost 5 bases at V and 3 bases at J; junction bases unmatched: 21. This CDR3 spans 20 amino acids. The CDR3 is CASSDQIGGASGPYYNEQFF. The CDR3 nucleotides read TGTGCCAGCAGCGATCAAATAGGAGGAGCTAGCGGGCCCTACTACAATGAGCAGTTCTTC.

This clonotype was found many times. This chain joins TRBV24-1 and TRBJ2-1; maybe TRBD2 (6 bases). The germline CDR1 and CDR2 sequences are KGHDR and SFDVKD. This CDR3 has 12 amino acids. V was shortened by 5 bases and J by 6 bases, with 7 bases between the two germline ends. CDR3 in amino acids: CATSGDSNEQFF. CDR3 coding DNA: TGTGCCACCAGTGGGGACTCCAATGAGCAGTTCTTC.